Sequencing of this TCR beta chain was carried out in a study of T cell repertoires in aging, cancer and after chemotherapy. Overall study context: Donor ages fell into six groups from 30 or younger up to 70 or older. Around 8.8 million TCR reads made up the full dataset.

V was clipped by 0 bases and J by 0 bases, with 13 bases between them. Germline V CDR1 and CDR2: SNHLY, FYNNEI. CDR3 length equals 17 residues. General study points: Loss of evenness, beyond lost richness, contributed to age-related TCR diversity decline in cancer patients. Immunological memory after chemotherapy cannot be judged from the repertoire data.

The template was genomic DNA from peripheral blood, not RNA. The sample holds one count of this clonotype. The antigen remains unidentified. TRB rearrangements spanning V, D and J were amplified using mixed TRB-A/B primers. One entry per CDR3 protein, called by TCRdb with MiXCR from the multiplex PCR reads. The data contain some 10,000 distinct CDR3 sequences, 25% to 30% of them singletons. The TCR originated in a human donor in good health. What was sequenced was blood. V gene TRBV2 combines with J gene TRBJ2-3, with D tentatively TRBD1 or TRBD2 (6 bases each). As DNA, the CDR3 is TGTGCCAGCAGTGAAGCTCGACGGGGGCCTAGCACAGATACGCAGTATTTT. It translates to CASSEARRGPSTDTQYF.